Listed below are T cell receptor beta chains from one sample, sequenced in a study of Graves' ophthalmopathy and Graves' hyperthyroidism. TCRdb processed the multiplex PCR reads anew with MiXCR; each CDR3 protein has one entry. The data hold more than 300,000 distinct CDR3 sequences, with approximately 18% observed a single time. The sample comprised peripheral blood. All receptors come from an adult woman with stable Graves' hyperthyroidism. The CDR3 runs from the conserved cysteine through the conserved F or W. Each record gives: J gene, clone size, V gene, D gene, CDR3 DNA, CDR3 protein. D genes are given only for firm matches. The size field is filled for only some rows; it gives once, few, many or a size class.

TRBJ1-5,many,TRBV7-2,TRBD1,TGTGCCAGCAGCTTACTGACAGGGGCCAATCAGCCCCAGCATTTT,CASSLLTGANQPQHF
TRBJ1-5,.,TRBV6-2/TRBV6-3,.,TGTGCCAGCAGAGCCGACATTACTAGCAATCAGCCTCAGCATTTT,CASRADITSNQPQHF
TRBJ2-2,many,TRBV6-2/TRBV6-3,.,TGTGCCAGCAGGGGTAGCGGTGGCGGGGAGCTGTTTTTT,CASRGSGGGELFF
TRBJ2-4,many,TRBV29-1,.,TGCAGCGTCGAAGAGGAGACCGGGGCCAAAAACATTCAGTACTTC,CSVEEETGAKNIQYF
TRBJ2-7,many,TRBV12-5,.,TGTGCTAGTGGCCCGTCCGGCGAGCAGTACTTC,CASGPSGEQYF
TRBJ2-5,many,TRBV2,.,TGTGCCAGGGGGACTCCAGAGACCCAGTACTTC,CARGTPETQYF
TRBJ2-5,few,TRBV7-2,.,TGTGCCAGCGGCTGGGGCGGGGCTCTGCGAGAGACCAAGTACTTC,CASGWGGALRETKYF
TRBJ2-4,many,TRBV20-1,TRBD1,TGCAGTGCTAGGAAAACAGGGGAACCCAAAAACATTCAGTACTTC,CSARKTGEPKNIQYF
TRBJ2-7,many,TRBV28,.,TGTGCCAGCAGTACCACCGGGGAAAACTACGAGCAGTACTTC,CASSTTGENYEQYF
TRBJ2-5,many,TRBV6-5,TRBD1,TGTGCCAGCAGTTACCCCGGACAGGGGGCGGGGGAGACCCAGTACTTC,CASSYPGQGAGETQYF
TRBJ1-1,many,TRBV19,TRBD1,TGTGCCAGTAGTAGGACAGGGAGGCCTGAAGCTTTCTTT,CASSRTGRPEAFF
TRBJ2-7,.,TRBV20-1,.,TGCAGTACTACAACGTCCTACGAGCAGTACTTC,CSTTTSYEQYF
TRBJ1-1,many,TRBV2,TRBD1,TGTGCCAGCAGTATGACAGGGGGCACTGAAGCTTTCTTT,CASSMTGGTEAFF
TRBJ2-2,many,TRBV28,.,TGTGCCAGCAGGGGGCACGAGGCGAACACCGGGGAGCTGTTTTTT,CASRGHEANTGELFF
TRBJ1-1,many,TRBV12-3/TRBV12-4,.,TGTGCCAGCAGTTCCAGGACACAGAACACTGAAGCTTTCTTT,CASSSRTQNTEAFF
TRBJ1-1,many,TRBV6-5,.,TGTGCCAGCAGTTACTTAGCAGGGCCCACTGAAGCTTTCTTT,CASSYLAGPTEAFF
TRBJ1-1,many,TRBV6-5,.,TGTGCCAGCCGGAGTAACACTGAAGCTTTCTTT,CASRSNTEAFF
TRBJ2-7,many,TRBV6-2/TRBV6-3,TRBD2,TGTGCCAGCAGCCAGGCACCGGGACTAGCAGCCGAGCAGTACTTC,CASSQAPGLAAEQYF
TRBJ1-6,many,TRBV6-1,TRBD1,TGTGCCAGCGGCGATCGGACAGGGAAGAGATCACCCCTCCACTTT,CASGDRTGKRSPLHF
TRBJ2-5,many,TRBV27,.,TGTGCCAGCAGTCAGGGGACGTGGGAGGGGGAGACCCAGTACTTC,CASSQGTWEGETQYF
TRBJ1-1,few,TRBV3-1,.,TGTGCCAGCAGCCATGGGCCGAACACTGAAGCTTTCTTT,CASSHGPNTEAFF
TRBJ1-2,.,TRBV19,.,TGTGCCAGTAGTATGTCGGACTACCCTTCTGGCTACACCTTC,CASSMSDYPSGYTF
TRBJ1-1,.,TRBV25-1,TRBD1,TGTGCCAGCAGTGCCCCCGGGACAGGGATGGGGGTCACTGAAGCTTTCTTT,CASSAPGTGMGVTEAFF